A selection of T cell receptor beta chains follows, all from one sample in a study of technical replicates of blood from a few donors. Here immunoSEQ multiplex PCR was the method, and the copy in TCRdb shows in-frame clones only, minus some. Among approximately 97,000 clones listed, roughly 95% were seen once. Sequenced material: T cells isolated from PBMCs. The source of these receptors is a human donor in good health. CDR3s include the opening cysteine and the closing phenylalanine or tryptophan. A D gene is named only where the DNA matches it firmly. Size tells how often a clone was seen (once, few, many) or the class of an expanded clone, and some rows leave it out.

.,TRBV11-2,TRBD1,TRBJ2-3,TGTGCCAGCAGAGGACAGGGCTGGACAGATACGCAGTATTTT,CASRGQGWTDTQYF
.,TRBV9,TRBD2,TRBJ2-1,TGTGCCAGCAGCGGGAGACTAGCGGGAGTCAATGAGCAGTTCTTC,CASSGRLAGVNEQFF
.,TRBV9,.,TRBJ2-2,TGTGCCAGCAGCGTAGCGGGATTTGACACTCAAGGAACCGGGGAGCTGTTTTTT,CASSVAGFDTQGTGELFF
.,TRBV19,.,TRBJ2-7,TGTGCCAGTAGTACCAGACTAGAGACGACCTACGAGCAGTACTTC,CASSTRLETTYEQYF
.,TRBV6-4,.,TRBJ2-1,TGTGCCAGCAGTGACGGTAGCGCTTCCTACAATGAGCAGTTCTTC,CASSDGSASYNEQFF
.,TRBV5-4,.,TRBJ2-5,TGTGCCAGCAGCCCCAGACCCAGGAACCTCCAAGAGACCCAGTACTTC,CASSPRPRNLQETQYF
.,TRBV10-3,TRBD2,TRBJ2-7,TGTGCCATCACTAGCGGGAGTTCCTACGAGCAGTACTTC,CAITSGSSYEQYF
.,TRBV9,.,TRBJ2-3,TGTGCCAGCGGGCGGGAAGGCACAGATACGCAGTATTTT,CASGREGTDTQYF
.,TRBV27,.,TRBJ2-7,TGTGCCAGCAGTCCCAGGCTCTCCTACGAGCAGTACTTC,CASSPRLSYEQYF
.,TRBV30,TRBD1,TRBJ1-2,TGTGCCTGGGGACTCAGACAGGGAGGCGGCTACACCTTC,CAWGLRQGGGYTF
.,TRBV5-5,.,TRBJ2-3,TGTGCCAGCCTTCAGGGCCCTAGGGATACGCAGTATTTT,CASLQGPRDTQYF
.,TRBV9,TRBD2,TRBJ2-1,TGTGCCAGCAGCGCCGGACTAGCGGGAGTGGAGCAGTTCTTC,CASSAGLAGVEQFF
.,TRBV19,.,TRBJ1-5,TGTGCCAGTAATCGGGAGGGTAGCAATCAGCCCCAGCATTTT,CASNREGSNQPQHF
.,TRBV19,TRBD1,TRBJ1-2,TGTGCCAGTGGGGCCGGGACAGGGCTGAGGTATGGCTACACCTTC,CASGAGTGLRYGYTF
.,TRBV19,TRBD2,TRBJ2-7,TGTGCCAGTAGTCCCAGTTCGGGACGCGGGGGCTACGAGCAGTACTTC,CASSPSSGRGGYEQYF
.,TRBV9,.,TRBJ2-7,TGTGCCAGCAGCTCGGATTGGAGTACCTACGAGCAGTACTTC,CASSSDWSTYEQYF
.,TRBV5-5,.,TRBJ2-5,TGTGCCAGCAGACTTGATCCAGGACAAGAGACCCAGTACTTC,CASRLDPGQETQYF
.,TRBV7-2,TRBD2,TRBJ2-1,TGTGCCAGCAGCCCGACTAGCGGGAGCTACAATGAGCAGTTCTTC,CASSPTSGSYNEQFF
.,TRBV29-1,.,TRBJ1-2,TGCAGCGCAGGACAGTTAGCTAACTATGGCTACACCTTC,CSAGQLANYGYTF
.,TRBV2,TRBD1,TRBJ1-1,TGTGCCAGCCTTAATGACAGGGGATTTGAAGCTTTCTTT,CASLNDRGFEAFF
.,TRBV4-1,TRBD2,TRBJ2-1,TGCGCCAGCAGCCCTCGCCCCCCGGGACTAGCGTACAATGAGCAGTTCTTC,CASSPRPPGLAYNEQFF
.,TRBV5-1,.,TRBJ2-7,TGCGCCAGCAGCCTGGGGGCTAGGGGCGAGCAGTACTTC,CASSLGARGEQYF
.,TRBV28,.,TRBJ2-7,TGTGCCAGCAGTGCCGAGGGTCACTACGAGCAGTACTTC,CASSAEGHYEQYF
.,TRBV25-1,TRBD1,TRBJ1-5,TGTGCCAGCAGTGAAAAGGGGGCTGGGAGCAATCAGCCCCAGCATTTT,CASSEKGAGSNQPQHF
once,TRBV7-3,TRBD1,TRBJ2-2,TGTGCCAGCAGCGTGACAGGGGGCAACGGGGAGCTGTTTTTT,CASSVTGGNGELFF
.,TRBV5-4,.,TRBJ2-5,TGTGCCAGCAGCTCTACTGGAGAGACCCAGTACTTC,CASSSTGETQYF
.,TRBV2,TRBD2,TRBJ2-7,TGTGCCAGCATCATAATCGGGACTAGCGGGATCTACGAGCAGTACTTC,CASIIIGTSGIYEQYF
.,TRBV6-5,.,TRBJ1-1,TGTGCCAGCAGTTTTCGGCGAGGTGTAGGTGAAGCTTTCTTT,CASSFRRGVGEAFF
.,TRBV28,TRBD1,TRBJ1-4,TGTGCCAGCAGTTTATCCGGGACAGGGAGGAATGAAAAACTGTTTTTT,CASSLSGTGRNEKLFF
.,TRBV10-3,.,TRBJ1-4,TGTGCCATCAGTGACAGGGGACGGGAAAAACTGTTTTTT,CAISDRGREKLFF
.,TRBV18,TRBD1,TRBJ2-7,TGTGCCAGCTCATCCAAAGGACAGGGGAGTACCTACGAGCAGTACTTC,CASSSKGQGSTYEQYF
.,TRBV7-2,.,TRBJ2-7,TGTGCCAGCAGCTTAGTTAAGGGGGCCTACGAGCAGTACTTC,CASSLVKGAYEQYF
.,TRBV21-1,.,TRBJ1-1,TGTGCCAGCAGCAAAACTAAAACCTCGGGCACTGAAGCTTTCTTT,CASSKTKTSGTEAFF
few,TRBV4-2,TRBD2,TRBJ2-5,TGTGCCAGCAGCGATACACTAGCGCCCGAGACCCAGTACTTC,CASSDTLAPETQYF
many,TRBV30,TRBD1,TRBJ1-1,TGTGCCTGGAGTGTACAGGGGGCGGAAGCTTTCTTT,CAWSVQGAEAFF
.,TRBV9,.,TRBJ1-1,TGTGCCAGCAGCTTAAAGGGGAAAGACACTGAAGCTTTCTTT,CASSLKGKDTEAFF
.,TRBV19,TRBD1,TRBJ2-7,TGTGCCAGTAGTACCTACAGGGGCGGGTACGAGCAGTACTTC,CASSTYRGGYEQYF
.,TRBV7-3,.,TRBJ2-2,TGTGCCAGCAGCTTAGCTAGGTCCGGGGAGCTGTTTTTT,CASSLARSGELFF
.,TRBV27,TRBD1,TRBJ2-7,TGTGCCAGCAGGAGACAGGGGCCTATCTACGAGCAGTACTTC,CASRRQGPIYEQYF